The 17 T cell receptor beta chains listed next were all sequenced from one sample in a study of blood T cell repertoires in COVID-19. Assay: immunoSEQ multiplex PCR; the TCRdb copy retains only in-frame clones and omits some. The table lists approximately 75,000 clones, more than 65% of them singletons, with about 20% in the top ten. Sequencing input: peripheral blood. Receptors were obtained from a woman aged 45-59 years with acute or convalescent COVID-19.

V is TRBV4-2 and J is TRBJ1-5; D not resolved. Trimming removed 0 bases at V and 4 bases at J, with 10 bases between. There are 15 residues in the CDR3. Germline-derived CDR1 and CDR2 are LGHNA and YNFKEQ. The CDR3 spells CASSQDPRSNQPQHF. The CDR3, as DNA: TGTGCCAGCAGCCAAGATCCCAGGTCTAATCAGCCCCAGCATTTT.

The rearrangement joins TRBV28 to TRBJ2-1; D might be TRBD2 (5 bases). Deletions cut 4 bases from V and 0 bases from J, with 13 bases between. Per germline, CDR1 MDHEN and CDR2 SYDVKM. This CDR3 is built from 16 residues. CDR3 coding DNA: TGTGCCAGCAGTTCCGCCTGGGAGAGCTCCTACAATGAGCAGTTCTTC. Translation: CASSSAWESSYNEQFF.

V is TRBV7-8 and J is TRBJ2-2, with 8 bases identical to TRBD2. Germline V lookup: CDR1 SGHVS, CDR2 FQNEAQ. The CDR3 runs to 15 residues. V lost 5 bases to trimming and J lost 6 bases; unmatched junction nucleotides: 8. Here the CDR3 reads CASSPRGGKPGELFF. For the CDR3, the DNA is TGTGCCAGCAGCCCACGGGGGGGAAAACCCGGGGAGCTGTTTTTT.

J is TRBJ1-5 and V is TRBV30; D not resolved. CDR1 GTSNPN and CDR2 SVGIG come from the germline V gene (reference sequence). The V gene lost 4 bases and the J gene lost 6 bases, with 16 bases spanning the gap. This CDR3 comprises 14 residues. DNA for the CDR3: TGTGCCTGGAAATCTGCACTTGAAATTCAGCCCCAGCATTTT. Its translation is CAWKSALEIQPQHF.

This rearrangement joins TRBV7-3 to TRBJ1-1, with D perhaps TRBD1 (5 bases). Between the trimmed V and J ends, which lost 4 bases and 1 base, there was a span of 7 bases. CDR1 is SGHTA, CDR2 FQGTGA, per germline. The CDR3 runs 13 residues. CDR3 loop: CASSYDRNTEAFF. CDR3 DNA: TGTGCCAGCAGCTACGACAGGAACACTGAAGCTTTCTTT.

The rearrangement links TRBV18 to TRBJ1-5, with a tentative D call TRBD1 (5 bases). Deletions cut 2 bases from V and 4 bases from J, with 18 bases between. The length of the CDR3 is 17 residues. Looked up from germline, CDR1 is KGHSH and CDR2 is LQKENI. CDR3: CASSPNPGGGRNQPQHF. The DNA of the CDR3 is TGTGCCAGCTCACCAAACCCCGGGGGAGGTAGGAATCAGCCCCAGCATTTT.

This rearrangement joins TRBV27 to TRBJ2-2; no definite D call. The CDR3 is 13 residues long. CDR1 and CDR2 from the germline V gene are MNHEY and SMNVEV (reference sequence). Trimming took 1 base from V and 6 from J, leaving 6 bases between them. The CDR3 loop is CASSLLESGELFF. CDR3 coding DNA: TGTGCCAGCAGTTTATTGGAGTCCGGGGAGCTGTTTTTT.

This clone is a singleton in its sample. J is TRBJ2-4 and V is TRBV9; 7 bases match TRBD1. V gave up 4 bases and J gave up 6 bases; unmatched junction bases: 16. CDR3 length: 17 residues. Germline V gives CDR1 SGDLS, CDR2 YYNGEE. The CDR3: CASSPRTGASFGNIQYF. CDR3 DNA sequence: TGTGCCAGCAGCCCACGGACAGGAGCGAGTTTTGGAAACATTCAGTACTTC.

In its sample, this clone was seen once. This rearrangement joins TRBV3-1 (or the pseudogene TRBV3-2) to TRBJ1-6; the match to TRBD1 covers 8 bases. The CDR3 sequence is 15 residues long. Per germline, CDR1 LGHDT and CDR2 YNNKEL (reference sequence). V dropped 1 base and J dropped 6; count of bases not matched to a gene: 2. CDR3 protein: CASSQVGQGNSPLHF. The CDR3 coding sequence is TGTGCCAGCAGCCAAGTCGGACAGGGTAATTCACCCCTCCACTTT.

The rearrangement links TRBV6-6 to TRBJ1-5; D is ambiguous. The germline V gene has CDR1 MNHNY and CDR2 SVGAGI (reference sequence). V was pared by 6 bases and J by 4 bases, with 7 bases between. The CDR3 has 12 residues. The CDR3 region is CASSPTNQPQHF. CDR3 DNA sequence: TGTGCCAGCAGCCCCACAAATCAGCCCCAGCATTTT.

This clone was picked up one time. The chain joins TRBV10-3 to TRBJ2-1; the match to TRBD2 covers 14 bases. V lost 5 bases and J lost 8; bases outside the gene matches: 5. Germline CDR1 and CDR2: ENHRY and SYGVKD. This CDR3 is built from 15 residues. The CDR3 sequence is CAISQTSGGAYEQFF. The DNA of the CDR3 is TGTGCCATCAGTCAGACTAGCGGGGGGGCTTATGAGCAGTTCTTC.

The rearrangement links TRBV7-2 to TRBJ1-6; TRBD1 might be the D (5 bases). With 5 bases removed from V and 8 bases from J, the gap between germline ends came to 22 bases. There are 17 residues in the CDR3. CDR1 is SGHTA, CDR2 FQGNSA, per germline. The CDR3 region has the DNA TGTGCCAGCAGCCAACAACTGGTGTCAGGGTTCCATTCACCCCTCCACTTT. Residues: CASSQQLVSGFHSPLHF.

The CDR3 region has the DNA TGCGCCAGCAGTCCAATCCCAGGGGTAGATGGCTACACCTTC. The encoded protein is CASSPIPGVDGYTF. The chain employs TRBV5-1 and TRBJ1-2; D is possibly TRBD1 (6 bases). V lost 5 bases and J 6 bases, leaving 17 bases between the germline ends. CDR1 and CDR2 (germline): SGHRS, YFSETQ. CDR3 size: 14 residues.

The CDR3 is CASSVRVLRAGEEYF. As DNA, the CDR3 is TGTGCCAGCAGCGTACGGGTCCTAAGGGCGGGAGAGGAGTACTTC. The chain uses TRBV5-6 and TRBJ2-7, with TRBD2 identical over 7 bases. Germline CDR1 SGHDT, CDR2 YYEEEE. This CDR3 contains 15 residues. V dropped 4 bases and J dropped 11; count of bases not matched to a gene: 18.

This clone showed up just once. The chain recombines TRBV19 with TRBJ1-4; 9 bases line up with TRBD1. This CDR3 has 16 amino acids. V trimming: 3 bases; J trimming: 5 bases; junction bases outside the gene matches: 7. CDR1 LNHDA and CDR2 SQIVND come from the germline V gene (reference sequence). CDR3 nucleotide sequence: TGTGCCAGTAGTATCGTCGTGGGACAGGGCAATGAAAAACTGTTTTTT. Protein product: CASSIVVGQGNEKLFF.

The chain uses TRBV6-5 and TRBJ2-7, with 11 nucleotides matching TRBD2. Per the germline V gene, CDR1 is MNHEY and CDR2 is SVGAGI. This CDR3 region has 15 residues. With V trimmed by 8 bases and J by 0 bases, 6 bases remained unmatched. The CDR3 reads CASQTGTSGSYEQYF. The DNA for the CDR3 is TGTGCCAGCCAAACCGGGACTAGCGGCTCCTACGAGCAGTACTTC.

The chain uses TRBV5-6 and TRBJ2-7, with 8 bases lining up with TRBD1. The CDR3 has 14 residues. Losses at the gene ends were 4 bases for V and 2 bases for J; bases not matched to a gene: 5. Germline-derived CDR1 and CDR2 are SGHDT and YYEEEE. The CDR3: CASSPGTGAYEQYF. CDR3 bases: TGTGCCAGCAGCCCGGGGACAGGAGCCTACGAGCAGTACTTC.